The 12 T cell receptor beta chains in this list originate from one sample, sequenced in a study of neoadjuvant nivolumab and ipilimumab in lung cancer. Sequencing used immunoSEQ multiplex PCR; TCRdb keeps in-frame clones, though not all of them. The top ten hold about 5.3% of the sample, which has tens of thousands of clones, 75% to 95% seen once. The sequencing here drew on peripheral blood, taken after neoadjuvant nivolumab, alone or with ipilimumab, at or shortly before surgery. The origin of the receptors is an adult with non-small cell lung cancer.

The chain couples TRBV6-5 to TRBJ1-5, with 10 bases fitting TRBD1. V lost 8 bases to trimming and J lost 2 bases; unmatched junction nucleotides: 6. The CDR3 is made up of 15 amino acids. Germline values: CDR1 MNHEY, CDR2 SVGAGI. The CDR3 spells CASRDRGNGNQPQHF. CDR3 coding DNA: TGTGCCAGCCGGGACAGGGGAAATGGCAATCAGCCCCAGCATTTT.

The table lists this clone with a count of one. The chain employs TRBV19 and TRBJ2-7, with D possibly matching TRBD2 (6 bases). CDR3 size: 13 residues. Looked up from germline, CDR1 is LNHDA and CDR2 is SQIVND (reference sequence). V was trimmed by 10 bases and J by 0 bases, leaving 13 bases between them. CDR3 residues: CATQTRSSYEQYF. Written as DNA, the CDR3 is TGTGCCACTCAGACTAGGAGCTCCTACGAGCAGTACTTC.

V usage is TRBV4-1 and J usage is TRBJ2-7; D is uncertain. V shed 0 bases and J shed 3 bases, with 6 bases lying between them. The germline CDR1 and CDR2 sequences are MGHRA and YSYEKL. This CDR3 contains 13 residues. CDR3 sequence (DNA): TGCGCCAGCAGCCAAGAGCTCCGCTACGAGCAGTACTTC. Its protein is CASSQELRYEQYF.

The chain joins TRBV7-9 to TRBJ2-7; tentatively, D is TRBD1 (6 bases). The V end lost 1 base, the J end lost 6 bases, and 13 bases lay between the germline ends. Germline CDR1 SEHNR, CDR2 FQNEAQ (reference sequence). CDR3 length: 14 amino acids. The CDR3 sequence: CASSLEQGLSEQYF. DNA for the CDR3: TGTGCCAGCAGCTTAGAACAGGGCTTAAGCGAGCAGTACTTC.

V gene TRBV5-1 combines with J gene TRBJ1-2; D ambiguous. V lost 1 base to trimming and J lost 4 bases, with 11 bases between them. Germline V gene sequence: CDR1 SGHRS, CDR2 YFSETQ. The CDR3 contains 14 residues. The CDR3 DNA sequence: TGCGCCAGCAGCTTGTCCAACGGAGGCTATGGCTACACCTTC. This encodes CASSLSNGGYGYTF.

The V gene is TRBV10-2, the J gene TRBJ1-2; TRBD1 is a possible D gene (6 bases). Germline CDR1 reads WSHSY; CDR2 reads SAAADI. V gave up 8 bases and J gave up 7 bases, with 11 bases separating them. The CDR3 extends over 11 amino acids. The CDR3 DNA sequence: TGCGCCAGCGGGGGCGAGCTTGGCTACACCTTC. Translating gives CASGGELGYTF.

The chain has TRBV6-1 and TRBJ1-2; 8 nucleotides agree with TRBD1. The V and J ends lost 1 base and 7 bases, in that order; junction bases with no gene match: 8. The CDR3 has 15 amino acids. CDR1 is MNHNS, CDR2 SASEGT, per germline. DNA of the CDR3: TGTGCCAGCAGTGAAGGAGGCAGGGGGCTTGGTGGCTACACCTTC. Translation gives CASSEGGRGLGGYTF.

The chain combines TRBV6-1 with TRBJ2-3; D may be TRBD2 (6 bases). Looked up from germline, CDR1 is MNHNS and CDR2 is SASEGT. Trimming took 2 bases from V and 1 from J, leaving 16 bases between them. The CDR3 is 17 residues long. CDR3 residues: CASSEPTGVGRTDTQYF. The CDR3 region has the DNA TGTGCCAGCAGTGAACCTACGGGGGTTGGCCGCACAGATACGCAGTATTTT.

Only a few counts were recorded for this clone. CDR3 coding DNA: TGCGCCAGCAGCCTGAGGGGGGGCATCTACGAGCAGTACTTC. The encoded protein is CASSLRGGIYEQYF. This chain connects TRBV4-1 to TRBJ2-7; tentatively, D is TRBD2 (7 bases). The CDR3 spans 14 residues. The V and J ends lost 4 bases and 3 bases respectively, with 13 bases between them. CDR1 and CDR2 from the germline V gene are MGHRA and YSYEKL.

The chain couples TRBV9 to TRBJ1-1, with 8 bases matching TRBD1. This CDR3 has 15 amino acids. Trimming at V came to 3 bases and at J to 8 bases, leaving 12 bases not matched to a gene. Germline CDR1 reads SGDLS; CDR2 reads YYNGEE. The CDR3 DNA follows: TGTGCCAGCAGCGGGACAGGGACGCTTTCGGGGGAAGCTTTCTTT. Amino acids: CASSGTGTLSGEAFF.

This chain connects TRBV6-1 to TRBJ2-7; D is unclear. There are 18 residues in the CDR3. V shed 4 bases and J shed 2 bases, with 24 bases lying between them. Germline CDR1 and CDR2: MNHNS and SASEGT. DNA for the CDR3: TGTGCCAGCAGTGCTGACGGAACCCTCAGGCTAACCGCCTACGAGCAGTACTTC. Residues: CASSADGTLRLTAYEQYF.

This clone was seen just once. This chain joins TRBV6-5 and TRBJ2-1; TRBD1 might be the D (5 bases). The CDR3 extends over 13 amino acids. V lost 4 bases and J lost 10, with 14 bases in between. Germline values: CDR1 MNHEY, CDR2 SVGAGI. The CDR3: CASSSTGTGEQFF. The CDR3 bases are TGTGCCAGCAGTTCGACCGGAACAGGCGAGCAGTTCTTC.